This T cell receptor beta chain was sequenced for a study of T-cell reconstitution after alpha-beta-depleted transplantation in children. The library targeted TCRbeta and was prepared with unique molecular identifiers. TCRdb used MiXCR to reprocess the PCR reads, holding one entry per CDR3 protein. Of about 440,000 distinct CDR3 sequences detected, approximately 42% appear once; the ten largest clones hold around a quarter. There are many counts of this clonotype. Its antigen is still unknown. The CDR3 runs to 13 residues. Looked up from germline, CDR1 is LNHNV and CDR2 is YYDKDF (reference sequence). The V end was cut by 5 bases, the J end by 5 bases, with 12 bases between. Study-level points and caveats: Surviving recipient T cells and thymic progenitors accounted for the high day-60 TCRbeta diversity observed in some patients. T-cell numbers and diversity one year post-transplant derived largely from freshly generated T cells. Expanded clones from the graft, numbering several hundred, reportedly supplied alpha-beta T cells about two months after transplant.

The rearrangement joins TRBV15 to TRBJ2-5; unclear D gene. The source of this sequence is a girl aged 2 to 10 with aplastic anemia, due to receive a stem cell transplant. Source: PBMCs, taken before TCRalphabeta/CD19-depleted stem cell transplant. CDR3 sequence: CATSGQIGETQYF. CDR3 DNA sequence: TGTGCCACCAGCGGCCAGATAGGGGAGACCCAGTACTTC.